Following are 28 T cell receptor beta chains from one sample sequenced in a study of human T cells and chemical hapten exposure. One entry per CDR3 protein results from TCRdb running MiXCR on the RACE reads. Here the sample spans 90,000 to 110,000 distinct CDR3 sequences, 30% to 35% being singletons. Sample time point: patch test 3, about 24 weeks after DPC sensitization. As to treatment: therapeutic diphenylcyclopropenone sensitization with weekly scalp DPC. The sample was whole blood, taken in connection with sensitization to the hapten diphenylcyclopropenone (DPC). The receptor set was obtained from a man aged 35 to 55 with alopecia areata. Some clones in this sample may be carry-over from other donors' samples.

This sequence joins TRBV12-3 or TRBV12-4 and TRBJ1-6; D is ambiguous. V was cut by 3 bases and J by 9 bases, with 6 bases left in between. This CDR3 spans 12 amino acids. CDR3 in amino acids: CASSLGSSPLHF. DNA for the CDR3: TGTGCCAGCAGTTTGGGTTCTTCACCCCTCCACTTT.

The V call is TRBV3-2, the J call TRBJ2-7; the table names TRBD2, a call not compared with the DNA. TRBV3-2 is a recognized pseudogene. This CDR3 is 16 amino acids long. The CDR3 nucleotides read TGTGCCAGCAGCCAAGATGTCGGGACTAGCAGCTACGAGCAGTACGTC. Translating it yields CASSQDVGTSSYEQYV.

The chain is built from TRBV21-1 and TRBJ1-6. TRBV21-1 is a recognized pseudogene. The CDR3 totals 17 residues. In DNA form, the CDR3 reads TGTGCCAGCATCCGGCTAATGGGGAATTATGCCCATTCACCCCTCCACTTT. It translates to CASIRLMGNYAHSPLHF.

In its sample, this clonotype was seen once. The chain combines TRBV7-3 with TRBJ2-3; 8 positions agree with TRBD2. The CDR3 is 14 residues long. Looked up from germline, CDR1 is SGHTA and CDR2 is FQGTGA. V lost 4 bases to trimming and J lost 4 bases; unmatched junction nucleotides: 4. CDR3 nucleotides: TGTGCCAGCAGCTCCGGGGGGGGGGCAGATACGCAGTATTTT. This translates into CASSSGGGADTQYF.

This chain uses TRBV6-6 with TRBJ1-1, with 7 positions matching TRBD1. CDR3 length: 15 amino acids. Germline lookup yields CDR1 MNHNY and CDR2 SVGAGI (reference sequence). With 0 bases clipped from V and 9 bases from J, the junction kept 10 bases outside the gene matches. CDR3 amino acids: CASSYSGGPDPKAFF. The CDR3 DNA follows: TGTGCCAGCAGTTACTCAGGGGGCCCGGATCCTAAAGCTTTCTTT.

The chain uses TRBV12-3 or TRBV12-4 and TRBJ2-2; possibly TRBD1 for D (6 bases). This CDR3 comprises 15 residues. V shed 2 bases and J shed 6 bases, with 13 bases lying between them. CDR3 residues: CASSLTGLRSGELFF. CDR3 DNA sequence: TGTGCCAGCAGTTTAACAGGGTTAAGATCCGGGGAGCTGTTTTTT.

The V call is TRBV4-3, the J call TRBJ2-4, with a possible D match to TRBD1 (5 bases). The ends were cut back, 0 bases at V and 6 bases at J, with 9 bases in the middle. The germline CDR1 and CDR2 sequences are LGHNA and YSLEER. The CDR3 is 14 amino acids. For the CDR3, the DNA is TGCGCCAGCAGCCAAGACAGGGCTAGAAACATTCAGTACTTC. Encoded protein: CASSQDRARNIQYF.

V is TRBV29-1 and J is TRBJ2-2, with 9 bases that match TRBD2. V was pared by 3 bases and J by 7 bases, with 9 bases of the junction left unmatched. Germline CDR1 SQVTM, CDR2 ANQGSEA. CDR3 length: 15 amino acids. For the CDR3, the DNA is TGCAGCGTTGAGTTTAGCGGGAGTGGGATCGGGGAGCTGTTTTTT. Protein sequence: CSVEFSGSGIGELFF.

The chain employs TRBV6-5 and TRBJ2-1; no firm D call. The CDR3 totals 15 residues. Per the germline V gene, CDR1 is MNHEY and CDR2 is SVGAGI. Trimming removed 5 bases from V and 8 bases from J, with 19 bases in between. The DNA of the CDR3 is TGTGCCAGCAGTCTCGGACCCCTGGCGATCCATGAGCAGTTCTTC. Amino acid sequence: CASSLGPLAIHEQFF.

This clonotype was seen many times. V is TRBV7-2 and J is TRBJ2-7, with D possibly being TRBD2 (6 bases). The CDR3 contains 14 residues. Germline CDR1 reads SGHTA; CDR2 reads FQGNSA. The germline V and J ends were trimmed by 1 base and 4 bases, with 11 bases remaining between them. The DNA of the CDR3 is TGTGCCAGCAGCTTAGGGTCTAGCGCTTACGAGCAGTACTTC. This gives the protein CASSLGSSAYEQYF. The full variable domain, completed using reference TRBV7-2 and TRBJ2-7, is GAGVSQSPSNKVTEKGKDVELRCDPISGHTALYWYRQSLGQGLEFLIYFQGNSAPDKSGLPSDRFSAERTGGSVSTLTIQRTQQEDSAVYLCASSLGSSAYEQYFGPGTRLTVT.

V and J are TRBV12-3 or TRBV12-4 and TRBJ2-1, with unresolved D. V lost 6 bases and J lost 9, with 12 bases in between. CDR3 length equals 12 residues. The CDR3 spells CASSPNSGEQFF. In DNA, the CDR3 is TGTGCCAGCAGCCCTAACTCGGGTGAGCAGTTCTTC.

The chain couples TRBV7-9 to TRBJ2-4, with 14 bases that match TRBD2. V was pared by 2 bases and J by 1 base, with 7 bases of the junction left unmatched. The V gene's germline CDR1 is SEHNR and CDR2 FQNEAQ (reference sequence). The CDR3 runs to 19 residues. Written as DNA, the CDR3 is TGTGCCAGCAGCTTACTAGGGACTAGCGGGAGATCGGCCAAAAACATTCAGTACTTC. Protein: CASSLLGTSGRSAKNIQYF. Full variable domain (remainder filled in from reference TRBV7-9 and TRBJ2-4): DTGVSQNPRHKITKRGQNVTFRCDPISEHNRLYWYRQTLGQGPEFLTYFQNEAQLEKSRLLSDRFSAERPKGSFSTLEIQRTEQGDSAMYLCASSLLGTSGRSAKNIQYFGAGTRLSVL.

The sample holds a few counts of this clonotype. V is TRBV6-2 or TRBV6-3 and J is TRBJ2-3; D is uncertain. From germline, CDR1 is MNHEY and CDR2 SVGEGT. V was trimmed by 3 bases and J by 6 bases, leaving 22 bases between them. CDR3 length equals 17 residues. Here the CDR3 reads CASSYYVGGNQADTQYF. DNA for the CDR3: TGTGCCAGCAGTTATTACGTAGGCGGAAACCAAGCTGATACGCAGTATTTT.

The J gene is TRBJ1-5, the V gene TRBV21-1. TRBV21-1 is a pseudogene segment. This CDR3 has 12 amino acids. The CDR3, as DNA: TGTGCCAGCAGCATTCCCACTCAGCCCCAGCATTTT. Translating it yields CASSIPTQPQHF.

The CDR3 here is CSVDRGQETQYF. The CDR3 nucleotides are TGCAGCGTTGACAGGGGCCAAGAGACCCAGTACTTC. The V and J genes are TRBV29-1 and TRBJ2-5; D may be TRBD1 (6 bases). This CDR3 is 12 amino acids long. Germline CDR1 and CDR2: SQVTM and ANQGSEA. The V and J ends lost 3 bases and 1 base respectively, with 6 bases between them.

The genes are TRBV6-6 and TRBJ1-1; a possible D gene is TRBD1 (6 bases). CDR1 and CDR2 (germline): MNHNY, SVGAGI (reference sequence). V lost 6 bases and J 7 bases, leaving 12 bases between the germline ends. The CDR3 runs to 12 residues. The CDR3, as DNA: TGTGCCAGCAGCCCCGGGGGCAGTGAAGCTTTCTTT. Its translation: CASSPGGSEAFF.

The genes are TRBV28 and TRBJ2-3, with no clear D. CDR1 and CDR2 from the germline V gene are MDHEN and SYDVKM. V was clipped by 2 bases and J by 2 bases, with 14 bases between them. There are 16 residues in the CDR3. The CDR3 DNA is TGTGCCAGCAGTTTAGTTGAACGGATCCTCACAGATACGCAGTATTTT. Encoded protein: CASSLVERILTDTQYF.

The chain links TRBV18 to TRBJ2-7, with D perhaps matching TRBD1 (5 bases). The V gene lost 3 bases and the J gene lost 2 bases, with 11 bases spanning the gap. The CDR3 loop spans 14 amino acids. In germline, CDR1 is KGHSH, CDR2 LQKENI. CDR3 sequence (DNA): TGTGCCAGCTCACCGGTCCAGGGTACCTACGAGCAGTACTTC. Protein sequence: CASSPVQGTYEQYF.

This chain links TRBV4-1 with TRBJ2-1, with TRBD2 identical over 13 bases. Germline V CDR1 and CDR2: MGHRA, YSYEKL. The CDR3 loop spans 17 amino acids. V was pared by 2 bases and J by 7 bases, with 8 bases of the junction left unmatched. This CDR3 is CASSQPTSGRAGNEQFF. CDR3 DNA: TGCGCCAGCAGCCAACCTACTAGCGGGAGGGCCGGGAATGAGCAGTTCTTC.

The V gene is TRBV6-6, the J gene TRBJ2-7; 9 bases align to TRBD1. There are 13 residues in the CDR3. Germline V CDR1 and CDR2: MNHNY, SVGAGI (reference sequence). V dropped 6 bases and J dropped 5; count of bases not matched to a gene: 5. This CDR3 reads CASSATGGDEQYV. The CDR3 DNA sequence: TGTGCCAGCAGCGCAACAGGGGGCGACGAGCAGTACGTC.

The chain uses TRBV12-5 and TRBJ1-1; 7 bases line up with TRBD1. Per the germline V gene, CDR1 is LGHNT and CDR2 is FRNRAP. The CDR3 runs to 15 residues. V shed 9 bases and J 3 bases; nucleotides not matched to a gene: 13. CDR3 in DNA: TGTGCTAGCCGAAACGTAGGGGGCGATTACACTGAAGCTTTCTTT. It specifies CASRNVGGDYTEAFF.

The chain links TRBV6-5 to TRBJ2-1; D ambiguous. The V gene lost 6 bases and the J gene lost 5 bases, with 11 bases spanning the gap. This CDR3 is 13 amino acids long. Per germline, CDR1 MNHEY and CDR2 SVGAGI. The DNA of the CDR3 is TGTGCCAGCAGGTTAGACAACCACAATGAGCAGTTCTTC. Protein product: CASRLDNHNEQFF.

This chain uses TRBV5-1 with TRBJ2-3, with 8 bases lining up with TRBD2. Germline CDR1 and CDR2: SGHRS and YFSETQ. This CDR3 region has 14 residues. Trimming cost V 9 bases and J 3 bases; bases outside gene matches: 9. CDR3 protein: CATAPGGPTDTQYF. The CDR3 nucleotides are TGCGCCACCGCCCCGGGAGGGCCTACAGATACGCAGTATTTT.

The chain links TRBV29-1 to TRBJ2-1; 7 bases are a match to TRBD2. CDR3 length: 15 amino acids. The V gene end was trimmed by 5 bases and the J gene end by 9 bases; junction bases not matched to a gene: 16. The germline CDR1 and CDR2 sequences are SQVTM and ANQGSEA. The CDR3 loop is CSVSVLAGEGGEQFF. The CDR3 region has the DNA TGCAGCGTTAGTGTGCTTGCGGGAGAGGGTGGTGAGCAGTTCTTC.

This clonotype was found once. V gene TRBV11-2 combines with J gene TRBJ1-2; no clear D gene. From germline, CDR1 is SGHAT and CDR2 FQNNGV. The CDR3 is 16 residues long. Trimming stripped 0 bases from V and 4 bases from J, with 15 bases between. The CDR3 DNA follows: TGTGCCAGCAGCTTAGATTCTTCCGCTTCCAGCTATGGCTACACCTTC. It translates to CASSLDSSASSYGYTF.

This chain links TRBV12-3 or TRBV12-4 with TRBJ1-5; 7 bases agree with TRBD1. This CDR3 region has 15 residues. V dropped 8 bases and J dropped 2; count of bases not matched to a gene: 9. DNA of the CDR3: TGTGCCAGCTCCAAAACAGGGGACCGCAATCAGCCCCAGCATTTT. The encoded protein is CASSKTGDRNQPQHF.

This chain uses TRBV6-2 or TRBV6-3 with TRBJ1-6; a weak D match, TRBD1 (5 bases). Germline V gene lookup returns CDR1 MNHEY and CDR2 SVGEGT. This CDR3 contains 15 residues. Between the trimmed V and J ends, which lost 6 bases and 5 bases, there was a span of 14 bases. The CDR3 sequence is CASRRETADNSPLHF. The CDR3 region has the DNA TGTGCCAGCAGACGTGAGACAGCGGATAATTCACCCCTCCACTTT.

This clonotype turned up a few times. The CDR3 DNA follows: TGTGCCAGCAGTACTCGTGGGGCGCAGGGAACAGATACGCAGTATTTT. Encoded protein: CASSTRGAQGTDTQYF. J is TRBJ2-3 and V is TRBV12-3 or TRBV12-4, with a weak D call TRBD1 (5 bases). Deletions cut 5 bases from V and 3 bases from J, with 18 bases between. CDR3 length: 16 amino acids.